Below, 20 T cell receptor beta chains from the same sample are listed, as sequenced in a study of shared clonotypes between healthy human individuals. Clones were read by immunoSEQ multiplex PCR, and TCRdb kept only the in-frame ones, dropping some. Of about 2,500,000 clones detected, 90% to 95% appear once; the ten largest clones hold over 0.12%. The sequenced sample was naive CD4+ T cells sorted from blood. Indicated subset: CD45RA+ positively selected. The receptors originated from a man in his late teens or twenties in good health.

This chain uses TRBV28 with TRBJ1-2; D is undetermined. V lost 2 bases to trimming and J lost 2 bases, with 9 bases between them. Germline CDR1 MDHEN, CDR2 SYDVKM. CDR3 length equals 14 residues. CDR3 amino acids: CASSLQEKNYGYTF. For the CDR3, the DNA is TGTGCCAGCAGTTTACAGGAGAAAAACTATGGCTACACCTTC.

This clone is a singleton in its sample. The V and J genes are TRBV5-4 and TRBJ1-6; 9 nucleotides align to TRBD1. The V gene end was trimmed by 3 bases and the J gene end by 10 bases; junction bases not matched to a gene: 11. The CDR3 runs 16 residues. Germline V CDR1 and CDR2: SGHNT, YYREEE (reference sequence). CDR3 DNA: TGTGCCAGCAGCTCCCGTGGGACAGGGTTGGGATCACCCCTCCACTTT. It encodes CASSSRGTGLGSPLHF. The full variable domain, rest sourced from reference TRBV5-4 and TRBJ1-6, is ETGVTQSPTHLIKTRGQQVTLRCSSQSGHNTVSWYQQALGQGPQFIFQYYREEENGRGNFPPRFSGLQFPNYSSELNVNALELDDSALYLCASSSRGTGLGSPLHFGNGTRLTVT.

This clone was counted once. V gene TRBV13 combines with J gene TRBJ2-1; 7 positions agree with TRBD1. The CDR3 sequence is 15 residues long. The V and J ends lost 4 bases and 3 bases, in that order; junction bases with no gene match: 6. Germline loops: CDR1 PRHDT, CDR2 FYEKMQ (reference sequence). CDR3 in DNA: TGTGCCAGCAGCTCGACAGGGTTAGACTACAATGAGCAGTTCTTC. This translates into CASSSTGLDYNEQFF.

The chain combines TRBV7-2 with TRBJ2-3; no clear D. The CDR3 has 14 residues. Germline CDR1 is SGHTA and CDR2 is FQGNSA. Trimming stripped 2 bases from V and 5 bases from J, with 11 bases between. As DNA, the CDR3 is TGTGCCAGCAGCTTATTGGGGAAGAGAGATACGCAGTATTTT. Its protein product is CASSLLGKRDTQYF.

This clone was counted a single time. The gene calls are TRBV14 and TRBJ1-2, with D perhaps matching TRBD1 (5 bases). Germline V gene sequence: CDR1 SGHDN, CDR2 FVKESK. The CDR3 has 14 amino acids. The V and J ends lost 2 bases and 7 bases respectively, with 14 bases between them. The chain's CDR3 is CASSQQGLAAGYTF. CDR3 nucleotide sequence: TGTGCCAGCAGCCAACAGGGTTTAGCGGCTGGCTACACCTTC.

Points on this clone: The same CDR3 also results from other DNA sequences found in this sample. The V and J genes are TRBV6-1 and TRBJ1-5, with D possibly matching TRBD1 (6 bases). Germline V gives CDR1 MNHNS, CDR2 SASEGT. V shed 6 bases and J shed 0 bases, with 9 bases lying between them. This CDR3 is 14 amino acids long. The CDR3 protein is CASSGQYSNQPQHF. The CDR3 nucleotides read TGTGCCAGCAGCGGACAGTATAGCAATCAGCCCCAGCATTTT.

The rearrangement joins TRBV10-3 to TRBJ2-7, with 10 bases matching TRBD2. V shed 6 bases and J 2 bases; nucleotides not matched to a gene: 7. This CDR3 has 15 amino acids. Germline CDR1 and CDR2: ENHRY and SYGVKD. The CDR3 spells CAISEGLARTYEQYF. The CDR3, as DNA: TGTGCCATCAGCGAGGGACTAGCGAGAACCTACGAGCAGTACTTC.

The V gene is TRBV2, the J gene TRBJ1-4; a possible D gene is TRBD1 (6 bases). There are 15 residues in the CDR3. V dropped 6 bases and J dropped 5 bases, with 16 bases sitting between them. The germline V gene encodes CDR1 SNHLY and CDR2 FYNNEI. The CDR3 loop reads CASSQGGTPNEKLFF. For the CDR3, the DNA is TGTGCCAGCAGCCAAGGGGGGACACCAAATGAAAAACTGTTTTTT.

The V gene is TRBV19, the J gene TRBJ2-3; a weak D match, TRBD2 (6 bases). The CDR3 contains 14 residues. Deletions cut 6 bases from V and 1 base from J, with 11 bases between. The germline gives CDR1 LNHDA, CDR2 SQIVND (reference sequence). The CDR3 DNA is TGTGCCAGTAGCGGGACGGGGGGCACAGATACGCAGTATTTT. Its translation: CASSGTGGTDTQYF.

This clone was counted only a few times. The chain joins TRBV11-3 to TRBJ2-2, with 8 bases lining up with TRBD1. The CDR3 is made up of 14 amino acids. Germline trimming cut 8 bases from V and 5 bases from J; bases unmatched to any gene: 7. The germline V gene has CDR1 SGHNT and CDR2 YENEEA. The CDR3: CASRRDRKTGELFF. The CDR3 DNA is TGTGCCAGCCGCAGGGACAGGAAAACCGGGGAGCTGTTTTTT.

DNA for the CDR3: TGTGCCAGCAGATGGGGAGATGATGGCTACACCTTC. Translation: CASRWGDDGYTF. The chain joins TRBV6-5 to TRBJ1-2; unclear D gene. V was pared by 6 bases and J by 6 bases, with 11 bases between. The CDR3 has 12 residues. Germline V gene lookup returns CDR1 MNHEY and CDR2 SVGAGI.

The J gene is TRBJ1-1, the V gene TRBV5-5; 8 bases match TRBD1. Trimming took 4 bases from V and 1 from J; bases not matched to a gene: 6. Germline V gene lookup returns CDR1 SGHKS and CDR2 YYEKEE (reference sequence). The CDR3 length is 15 residues. CDR3 protein: CASSLRTGRNTEAFF. The DNA for the CDR3 is TGTGCCAGCAGCCTACGGACAGGGAGGAACACTGAAGCTTTCTTT.

This chain links TRBV5-1 with TRBJ1-3; D is uncertain. The V and J ends lost 2 bases and 6 bases respectively, with 15 bases between them. Germline V lookup: CDR1 SGHRS, CDR2 YFSETQ. The CDR3 length is 15 residues. DNA of the CDR3: TGCGCCAGCAGCTTAAGCCCAACAGAAGTAAACACCATATATTTT. This translates into CASSLSPTEVNTIYF.

The chain employs TRBV11-2 and TRBJ2-7; TRBD2 might be the D (5 bases). The CDR3 contains 15 residues. Germline V lookup: CDR1 SGHAT, CDR2 FQNNGV. Between the trimmed V and J ends, which lost 3 bases and 2 bases, there was a span of 14 bases. The CDR3 protein is CASSFRGSSTYEQYF. The CDR3 DNA reads as TGTGCCAGCAGCTTTCGGGGTAGCTCGACCTACGAGCAGTACTTC.

This chain joins TRBV19 and TRBJ2-7, with D perhaps TRBD1 (6 bases). Deletions cut 3 bases from V and 2 bases from J, with 11 bases between. The CDR3 is made up of 14 amino acids. Germline CDR1 LNHDA, CDR2 SQIVND (reference sequence). DNA of the CDR3: TGTGCCAGTAGTATCCGGGACAAACCCTACGAGCAGTACTTC. Amino acids: CASSIRDKPYEQYF.

The gene calls are TRBV6-1 and TRBJ1-5; a weak D match, TRBD1 (6 bases). The V end was cut by 3 bases, the J end by 8 bases, with 17 bases between. This CDR3 spans 15 amino acids. Germline CDR1 is MNHNS and CDR2 is SASEGT. This chain's CDR3 is CASSDPTGLIKPQHF. For the CDR3, the DNA is TGTGCCAGCAGTGACCCCACAGGGCTGATTAAGCCCCAGCATTTT.

The rearrangement uses TRBV28 and TRBJ2-2; the D is unclear. Trimming shortened V by 5 bases and J by 5 bases, and 15 bases separated the two germline ends. The V gene's germline CDR1 is MDHEN and CDR2 SYDVKM. The CDR3 is 15 amino acids. In nucleotides, the CDR3 is TGTGCCAGCAGTCTGACAAGGGTGGGGACCGGGGAGCTGTTTTTT. Encoded protein: CASSLTRVGTGELFF.

The V and J genes are TRBV7-2 and TRBJ1-1; no reliable D call. This CDR3 has 13 residues. The germline gives CDR1 SGHTA, CDR2 FQGNSA. V lost 6 bases, J lost 1 base, and 9 bases lay in between. The CDR3 bases are TGTGCCAGCAGAACGGACTGGAACACTGAAGCTTTCTTT. This gives the protein CASRTDWNTEAFF. The full variable domain, completed using reference TRBV7-2 and TRBJ1-1, is GAGVSQSPSNKVTEKGKDVELRCDPISGHTALYWYRQSLGQGLEFLIYFQGNSAPDKSGLPSDRFSAERTGGSVSTLTIQRTQQEDSAVYLCASRTDWNTEAFFGQGTRLTVV.

CDR3 coding DNA: TGTGCCAGCAGCTCTGACATCTCTGTGGGCTATGGCTACACCTTC. Residues: CASSSDISVGYGYTF. The V and J genes are TRBV7-2 and TRBJ1-2, with D uncertain. This CDR3 comprises 15 residues. V lost 4 bases to trimming and J lost 4 bases, with 16 bases between them. CDR1 SGHTA and CDR2 FQGNSA come from the germline V gene.

The chain employs TRBV19 and TRBJ2-1; D remains unclear. Trimming stripped 3 bases from V and 3 bases from J, with 12 bases between. Looked up from germline, CDR1 is LNHDA and CDR2 is SQIVND (reference sequence). The CDR3 totals 15 residues. CDR3 region: CASSIAANGYNEQFF. In DNA form, the CDR3 reads TGTGCCAGTAGTATTGCGGCAAACGGCTACAATGAGCAGTTCTTC. Full variable domain (rest looked up from reference TRBV19 and TRBJ2-1): DGGITQSPKYLFRKEGQNVTLSCEQNLNHDAMYWYRQDPGQGLRLIYYSQIVNDFQKGDIAEGYSVSREKKESFPLTVTSAQKNPTAFYLCASSIAANGYNEQFFGPGTRLTVL.